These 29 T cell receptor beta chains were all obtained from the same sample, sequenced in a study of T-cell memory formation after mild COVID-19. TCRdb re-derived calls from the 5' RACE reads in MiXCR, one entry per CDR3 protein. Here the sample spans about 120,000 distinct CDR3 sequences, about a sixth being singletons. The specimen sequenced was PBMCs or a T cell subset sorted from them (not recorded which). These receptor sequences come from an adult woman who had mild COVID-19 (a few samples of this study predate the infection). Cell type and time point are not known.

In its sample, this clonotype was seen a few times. As DNA, the CDR3 is TGTGCCAGCACCGAGGGACAGGGATATGGCTACACCTTC. As protein: CASTEGQGYGYTF. The chain couples TRBV19 to TRBJ1-2, with TRBD1 matching 9 bases. V trimming: 9 bases; J trimming: 5 bases; junction bases outside the gene matches: 7. The CDR3 is 13 amino acids. In germline, CDR1 is LNHDA, CDR2 SQIVND (reference sequence).

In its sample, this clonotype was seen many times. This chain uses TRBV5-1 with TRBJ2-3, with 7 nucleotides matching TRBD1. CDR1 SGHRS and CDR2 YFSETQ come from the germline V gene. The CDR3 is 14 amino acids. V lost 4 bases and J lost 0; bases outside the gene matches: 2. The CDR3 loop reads CASSPGQSTDTQYF. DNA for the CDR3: TGCGCCAGCAGCCCGGGACAGAGCACAGATACGCAGTATTTT. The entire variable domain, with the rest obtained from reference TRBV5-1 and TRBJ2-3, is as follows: KAGVTQTPRYLIKTRGQQVTLSCSPISGHRSVSWYQQTPGQGLQFLFEYFSETQRNKGNFPGRFSGRQFSNSRSEMNVSTLELGDSALYLCASSPGQSTDTQYFGPGTRLTVL.

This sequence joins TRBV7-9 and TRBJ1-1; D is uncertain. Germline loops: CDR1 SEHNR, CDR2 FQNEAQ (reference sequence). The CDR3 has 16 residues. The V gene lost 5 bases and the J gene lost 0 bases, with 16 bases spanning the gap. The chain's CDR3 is CASSIPVAAMNTEAFF. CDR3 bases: TGTGCCAGCAGCATCCCGGTGGCAGCCATGAACACTGAAGCTTTCTTT.

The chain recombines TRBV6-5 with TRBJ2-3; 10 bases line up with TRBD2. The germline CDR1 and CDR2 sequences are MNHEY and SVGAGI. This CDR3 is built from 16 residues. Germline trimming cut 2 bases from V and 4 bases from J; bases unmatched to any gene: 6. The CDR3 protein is CASSYQSGGAADTQYF. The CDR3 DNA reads TGTGCCAGCAGTTACCAGAGCGGGGGGGCCGCAGATACGCAGTATTTT.

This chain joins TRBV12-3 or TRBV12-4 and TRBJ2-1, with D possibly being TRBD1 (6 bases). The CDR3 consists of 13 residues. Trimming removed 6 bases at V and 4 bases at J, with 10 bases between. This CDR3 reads CASRMDRYNEQFF. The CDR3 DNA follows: TGTGCCAGCAGAATGGACAGATACAATGAGCAGTTCTTC.

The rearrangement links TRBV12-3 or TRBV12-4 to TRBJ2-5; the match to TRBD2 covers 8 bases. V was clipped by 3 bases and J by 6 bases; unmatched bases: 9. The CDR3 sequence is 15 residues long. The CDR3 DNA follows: TGTGCCAGCAGTTTTGGGGGGACTAGTAGGCAGACCCAGTACTTC. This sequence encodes CASSFGGTSRQTQYF.

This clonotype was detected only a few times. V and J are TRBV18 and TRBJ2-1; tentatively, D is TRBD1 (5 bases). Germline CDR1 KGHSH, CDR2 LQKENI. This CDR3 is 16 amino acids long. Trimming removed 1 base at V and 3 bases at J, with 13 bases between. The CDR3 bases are TGTGCCAGCTCACCACGCCAGGGAACGTTCTACAATGAGCAGTTCTTC. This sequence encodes CASSPRQGTFYNEQFF.

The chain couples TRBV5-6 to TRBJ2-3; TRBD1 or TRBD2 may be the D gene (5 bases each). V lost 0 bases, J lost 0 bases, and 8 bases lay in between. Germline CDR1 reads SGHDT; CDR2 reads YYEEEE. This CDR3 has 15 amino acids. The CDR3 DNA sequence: TGTGCCAGCAGCTTGGTCGGGGACAGCACAGATACGCAGTATTTT. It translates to CASSLVGDSTDTQYF. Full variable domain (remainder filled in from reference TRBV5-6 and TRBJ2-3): DAGVTQSPTHLIKTRGQQVTLRCSPKSGHDTVSWYQQALGQGPQFIFQYYEEEERQRGNFPDRFSGHQFPNYSSELNVNALLLGDSALYLCASSLVGDSTDTQYFGPGTRLTVL.

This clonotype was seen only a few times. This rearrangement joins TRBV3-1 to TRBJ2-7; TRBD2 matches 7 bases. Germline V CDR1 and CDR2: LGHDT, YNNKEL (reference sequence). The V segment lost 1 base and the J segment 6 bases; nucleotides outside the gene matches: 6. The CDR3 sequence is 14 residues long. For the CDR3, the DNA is TGTGCCAGCAGCCAAGGCGGGTCGGGGGGCGAGCAGTACTTC. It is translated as CASSQGGSGGEQYF.

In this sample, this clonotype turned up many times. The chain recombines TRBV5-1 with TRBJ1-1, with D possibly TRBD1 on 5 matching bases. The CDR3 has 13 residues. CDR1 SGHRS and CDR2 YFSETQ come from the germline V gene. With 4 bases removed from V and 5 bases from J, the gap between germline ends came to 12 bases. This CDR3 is CASSLGTGTEAFF. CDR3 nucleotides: TGCGCCAGCAGCCTTGGGACGGGTACTGAAGCTTTCTTT.

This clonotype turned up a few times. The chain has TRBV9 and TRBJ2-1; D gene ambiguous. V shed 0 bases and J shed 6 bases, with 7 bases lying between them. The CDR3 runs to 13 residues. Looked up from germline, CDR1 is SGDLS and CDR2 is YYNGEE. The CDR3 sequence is CASSVGTVNEQFF. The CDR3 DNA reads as TGTGCCAGCAGCGTAGGAACTGTCAATGAGCAGTTCTTC.

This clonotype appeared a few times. CDR3 sequence reads: CASSPRVLAGGLEQYF. For the CDR3, the DNA is TGTGCCAGCAGTCCTCGGGTGCTAGCGGGGGGGCTCGAGCAGTACTTC. The V and J genes are TRBV12-3 or TRBV12-4 and TRBJ2-7; 12 bases are shared with TRBD2. The CDR3 covers 16 residues. The V gene end was trimmed by 5 bases and the J gene end by 6 bases; junction bases not matched to a gene: 11.

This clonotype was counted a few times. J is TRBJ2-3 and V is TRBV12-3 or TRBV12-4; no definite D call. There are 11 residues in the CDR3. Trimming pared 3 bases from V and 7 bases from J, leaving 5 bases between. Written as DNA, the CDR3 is TGTGCCAGCAGTTTGGGAAATACGCAGTATTTT. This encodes CASSLGNTQYF.

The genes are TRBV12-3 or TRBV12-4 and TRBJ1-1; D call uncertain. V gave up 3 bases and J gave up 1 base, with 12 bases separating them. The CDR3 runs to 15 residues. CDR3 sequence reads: CASSFQVGKNTEAFF. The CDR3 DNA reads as TGTGCCAGCAGTTTTCAGGTAGGGAAGAACACTGAAGCTTTCTTT.

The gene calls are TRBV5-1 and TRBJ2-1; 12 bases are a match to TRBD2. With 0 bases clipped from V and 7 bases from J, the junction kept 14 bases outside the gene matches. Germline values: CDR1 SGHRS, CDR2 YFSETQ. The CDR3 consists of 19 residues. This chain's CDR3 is CASSLAQLAGGSIENEQFF. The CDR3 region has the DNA TGCGCCAGCAGCTTGGCCCAACTAGCGGGGGGATCGATCGAAAATGAGCAGTTCTTC.

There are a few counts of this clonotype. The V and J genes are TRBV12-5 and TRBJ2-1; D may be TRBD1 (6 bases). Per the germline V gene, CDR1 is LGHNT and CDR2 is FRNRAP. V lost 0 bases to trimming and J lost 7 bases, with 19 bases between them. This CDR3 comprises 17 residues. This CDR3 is CASGLVLAGVGENEQFF. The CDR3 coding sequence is TGTGCTAGTGGTTTGGTACTGGCAGGGGTCGGTGAGAATGAGCAGTTCTTC.

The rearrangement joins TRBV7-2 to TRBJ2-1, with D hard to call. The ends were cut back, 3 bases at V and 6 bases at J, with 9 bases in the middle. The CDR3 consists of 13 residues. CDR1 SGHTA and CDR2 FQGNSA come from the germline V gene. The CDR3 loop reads CASSFGRSNEQFF. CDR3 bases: TGTGCCAGCAGCTTCGGTCGAAGCAATGAGCAGTTCTTC. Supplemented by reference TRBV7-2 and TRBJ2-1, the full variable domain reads GAGVSQSPSNKVTEKGKDVELRCDPISGHTALYWYRQSLGQGLEFLIYFQGNSAPDKSGLPSDRFSAERTGGSVSTLTIQRTQQEDSAVYLCASSFGRSNEQFFGPGTRLTVL.

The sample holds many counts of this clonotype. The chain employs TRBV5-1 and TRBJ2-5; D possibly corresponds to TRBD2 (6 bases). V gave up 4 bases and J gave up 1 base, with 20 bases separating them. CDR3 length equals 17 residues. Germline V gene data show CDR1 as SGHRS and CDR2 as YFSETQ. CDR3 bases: TGCGCCAGCAGCCCCCCCCGCGCGGGGTTTAGCCAAGAGACCCAGTACTTC. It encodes CASSPPRAGFSQETQYF.

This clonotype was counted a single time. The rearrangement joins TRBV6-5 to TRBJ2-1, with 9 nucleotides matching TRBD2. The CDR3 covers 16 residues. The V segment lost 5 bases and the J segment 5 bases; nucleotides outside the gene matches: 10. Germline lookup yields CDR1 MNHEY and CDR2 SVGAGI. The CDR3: CASSHAGGAVHNEQFF. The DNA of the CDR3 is TGTGCCAGCAGTCATGCGGGGGGGGCCGTCCACAATGAGCAGTTCTTC.

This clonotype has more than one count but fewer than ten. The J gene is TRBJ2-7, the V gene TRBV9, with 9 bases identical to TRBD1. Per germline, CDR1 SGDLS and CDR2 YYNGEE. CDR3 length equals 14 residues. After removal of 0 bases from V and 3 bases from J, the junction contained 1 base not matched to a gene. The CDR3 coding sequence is TGTGCCAGCAGCGTAGGACAGGGGGTCTACGAGCAGTACTTC. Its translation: CASSVGQGVYEQYF.

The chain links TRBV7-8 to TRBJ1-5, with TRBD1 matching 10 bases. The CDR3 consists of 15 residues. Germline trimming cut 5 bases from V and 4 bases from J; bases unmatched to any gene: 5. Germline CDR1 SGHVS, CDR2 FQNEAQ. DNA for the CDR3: TGTGCCAGCAGCCAGGACAGGGGGAAGAATCAGCCCCAGCATTTT. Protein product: CASSQDRGKNQPQHF.

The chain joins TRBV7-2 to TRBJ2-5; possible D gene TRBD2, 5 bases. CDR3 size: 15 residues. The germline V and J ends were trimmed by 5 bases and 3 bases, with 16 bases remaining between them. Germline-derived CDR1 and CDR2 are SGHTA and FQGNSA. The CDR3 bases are TGTGCCAGCAGCCGATTCTACGCAGCGGAAGAGACCCAGTACTTC. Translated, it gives CASSRFYAAEETQYF.

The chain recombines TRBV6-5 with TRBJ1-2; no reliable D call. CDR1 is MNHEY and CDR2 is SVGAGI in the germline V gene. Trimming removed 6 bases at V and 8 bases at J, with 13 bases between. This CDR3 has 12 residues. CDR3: CASSRAGYGYTF. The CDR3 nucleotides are TGTGCCAGCAGCCGCGCGGGATACGGCTACACCTTC.

DNA for the CDR3: TGTGCCAGCAGCTTAGAGTGGCCTAGCGGGAGGAGTACAGATACGCAGTATTTT. Translating it yields CASSLEWPSGRSTDTQYF. The rearrangement joins TRBV7-2 to TRBJ2-3; 11 bases align to TRBD2. CDR1 and CDR2 (germline): SGHTA, FQGNSA. This CDR3 is 18 amino acids long. J was trimmed by 3 bases and V by 1 base; bases with no gene match: 9.

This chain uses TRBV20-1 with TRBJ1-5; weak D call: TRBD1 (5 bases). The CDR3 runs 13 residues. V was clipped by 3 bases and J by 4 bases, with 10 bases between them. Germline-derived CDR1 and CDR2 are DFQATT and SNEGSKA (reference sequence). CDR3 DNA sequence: TGCAGTGCTAGTCGGGACGGGAATCAGCCCCAGCATTTT. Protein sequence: CSASRDGNQPQHF.

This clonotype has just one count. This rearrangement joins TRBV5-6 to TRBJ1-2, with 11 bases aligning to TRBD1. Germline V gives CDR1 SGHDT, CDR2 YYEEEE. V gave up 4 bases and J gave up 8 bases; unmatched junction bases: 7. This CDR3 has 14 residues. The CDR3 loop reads CASSPDRGRRGYTF. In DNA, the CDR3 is TGTGCCAGCAGCCCGGACAGGGGGCGTCGAGGCTACACCTTC.

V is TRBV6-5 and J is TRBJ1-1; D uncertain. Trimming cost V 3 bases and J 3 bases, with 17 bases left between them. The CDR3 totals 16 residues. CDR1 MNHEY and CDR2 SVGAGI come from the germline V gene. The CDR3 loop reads CASSYRMRHPDTEAFF. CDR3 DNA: TGTGCCAGCAGTTATCGGATGCGCCATCCGGACACTGAAGCTTTCTTT.

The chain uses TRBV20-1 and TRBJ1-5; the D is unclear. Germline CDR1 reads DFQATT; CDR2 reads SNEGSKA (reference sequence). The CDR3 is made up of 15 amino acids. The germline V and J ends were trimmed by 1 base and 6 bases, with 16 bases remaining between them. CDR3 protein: CSARVSEPGIQPQHF. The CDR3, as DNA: TGCAGTGCTAGAGTCTCCGAACCGGGGATTCAGCCCCAGCATTTT.

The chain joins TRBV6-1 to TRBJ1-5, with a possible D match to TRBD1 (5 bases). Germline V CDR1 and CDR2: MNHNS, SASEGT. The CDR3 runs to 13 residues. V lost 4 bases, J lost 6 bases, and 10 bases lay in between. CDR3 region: CASSVRERQPQHF. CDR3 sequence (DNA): TGTGCCAGCAGTGTCAGGGAGCGTCAGCCCCAGCATTTT.